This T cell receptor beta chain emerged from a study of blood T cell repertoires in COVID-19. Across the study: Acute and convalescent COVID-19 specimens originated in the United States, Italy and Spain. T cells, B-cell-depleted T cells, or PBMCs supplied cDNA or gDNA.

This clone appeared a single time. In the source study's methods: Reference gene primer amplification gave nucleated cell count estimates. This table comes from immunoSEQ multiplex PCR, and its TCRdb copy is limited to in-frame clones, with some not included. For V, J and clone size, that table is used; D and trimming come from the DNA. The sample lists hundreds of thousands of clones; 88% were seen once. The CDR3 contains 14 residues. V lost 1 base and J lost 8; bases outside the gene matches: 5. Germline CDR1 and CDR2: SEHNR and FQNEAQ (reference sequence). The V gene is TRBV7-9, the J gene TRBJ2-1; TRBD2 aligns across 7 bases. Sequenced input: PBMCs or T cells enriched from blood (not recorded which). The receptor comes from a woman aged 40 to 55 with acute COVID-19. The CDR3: CASSLGLAGDEQFF. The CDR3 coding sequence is TGTGCCAGCAGCTTAGGACTAGCCGGCGATGAGCAGTTCTTC.